Here is one T cell receptor (beta chain) with its context. This specimen comes from a study of blood T cell repertoires in COVID-19. Study as a whole: Sample material is recorded as cDNA or gDNA derived from T cells, B-cell-depleted T cells, or PBMCs.

The data were produced by immunoSEQ multiplex PCR, yet TCRdb's version contains in-frame clones alone and is incomplete. The sample shows about 140,000 clones, 65% to 90% of them seen only once. V shed 5 bases and J 5 bases; nucleotides not matched to a gene: 2. Germline V gene data show CDR1 as SGHTA and CDR2 as FQGNSA. The CDR3 has 14 residues. The J gene is TRBJ2-2, the V gene TRBV7-2, with 10 positions matching TRBD1. Input material: peripheral blood. This sequence originates from a human donor in a cohort sampled during active COVID-19. The CDR3 loop is CASSADRGTGELFF. DNA for the CDR3: TGTGCCAGCAGCGCGGACAGGGGGACCGGGGAGCTGTTTTTT. Supplemented by reference TRBV7-2 and TRBJ2-2, the full variable domain reads GAGVSQSPSNKVTEKGKDVELRCDPISGHTALYWYRQSLGQGLEFLIYFQGNSAPDKSGLPSDRFSAERTGGSVSTLTIQRTQQEDSAVYLCASSADRGTGELFFGEGSRLTVL.